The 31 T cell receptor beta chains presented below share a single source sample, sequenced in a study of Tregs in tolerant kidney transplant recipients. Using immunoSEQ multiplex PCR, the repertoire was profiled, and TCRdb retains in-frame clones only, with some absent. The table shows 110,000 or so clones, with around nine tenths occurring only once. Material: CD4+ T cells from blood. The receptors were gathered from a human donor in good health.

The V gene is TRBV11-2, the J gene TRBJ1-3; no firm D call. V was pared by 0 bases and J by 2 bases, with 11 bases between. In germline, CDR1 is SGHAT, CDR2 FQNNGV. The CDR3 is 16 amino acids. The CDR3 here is CASSLDPPFTGNTIYF. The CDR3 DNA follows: TGTGCCAGCAGCTTAGACCCTCCTTTTACTGGAAACACCATATATTTT.

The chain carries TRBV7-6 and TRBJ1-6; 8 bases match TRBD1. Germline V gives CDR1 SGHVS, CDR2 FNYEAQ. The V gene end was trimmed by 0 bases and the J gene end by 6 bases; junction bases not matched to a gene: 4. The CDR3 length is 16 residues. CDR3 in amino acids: CASSLADDRGNSPLHF. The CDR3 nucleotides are TGTGCCAGCAGCTTAGCGGACGACAGGGGTAATTCACCCCTCCACTTT.

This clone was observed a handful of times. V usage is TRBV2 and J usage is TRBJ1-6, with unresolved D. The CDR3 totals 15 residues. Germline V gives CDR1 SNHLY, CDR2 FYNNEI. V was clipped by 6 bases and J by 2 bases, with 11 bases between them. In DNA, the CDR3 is TGTGCCAGCAGCGCTGACGGGGCCTATAATTCACCCCTCCACTTT. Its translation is CASSADGAYNSPLHF.

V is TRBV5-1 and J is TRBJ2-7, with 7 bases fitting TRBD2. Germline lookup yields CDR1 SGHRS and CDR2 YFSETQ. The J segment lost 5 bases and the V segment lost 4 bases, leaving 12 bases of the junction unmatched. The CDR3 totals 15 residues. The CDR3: CASSRRPGTTDEQYF. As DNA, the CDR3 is TGCGCCAGCAGCCGTAGGCCCGGGACTACCGACGAGCAGTACTTC.

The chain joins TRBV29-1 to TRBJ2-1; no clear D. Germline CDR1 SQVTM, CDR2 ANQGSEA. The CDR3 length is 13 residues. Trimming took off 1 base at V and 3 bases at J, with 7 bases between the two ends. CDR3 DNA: TGCAGCGTTGAAGTGGGCGGCTACAATGAGCAGTTCTTC. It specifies CSVEVGGYNEQFF.

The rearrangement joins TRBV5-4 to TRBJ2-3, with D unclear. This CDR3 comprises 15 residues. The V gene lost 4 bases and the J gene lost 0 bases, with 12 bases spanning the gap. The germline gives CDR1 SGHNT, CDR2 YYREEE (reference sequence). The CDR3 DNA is TGTGCCAGCAGCCCCGGGCTTAGCAGCACAGATACGCAGTATTTT. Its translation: CASSPGLSSTDTQYF.

The CDR3 region has the DNA TGTGCCAGCAGTGGTCGCCCAAGCTCCTATAATTCACCCCTCCACTTT. Its translation: CASSGRPSSYNSPLHF. The J gene is TRBJ1-6, the V gene TRBV11-3; D not resolved. Trimming pared 6 bases from V and 0 bases from J, leaving 12 bases between. Germline loops: CDR1 SGHNT, CDR2 YENEEA. CDR3 length: 16 amino acids.

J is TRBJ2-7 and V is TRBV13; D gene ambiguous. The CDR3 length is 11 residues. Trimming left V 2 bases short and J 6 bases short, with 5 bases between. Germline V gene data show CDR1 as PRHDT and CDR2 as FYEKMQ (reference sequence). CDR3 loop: CASSLSGEQYF. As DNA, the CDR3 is TGTGCCAGCAGCTTATCGGGCGAGCAGTACTTC.

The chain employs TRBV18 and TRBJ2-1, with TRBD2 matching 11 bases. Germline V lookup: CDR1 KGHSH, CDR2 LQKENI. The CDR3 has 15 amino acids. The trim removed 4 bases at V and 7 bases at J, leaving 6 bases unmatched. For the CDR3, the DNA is TGTGCCAGCTCACGAACTAGCGGGAGAGGGAATGAGCAGTTCTTC. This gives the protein CASSRTSGRGNEQFF.

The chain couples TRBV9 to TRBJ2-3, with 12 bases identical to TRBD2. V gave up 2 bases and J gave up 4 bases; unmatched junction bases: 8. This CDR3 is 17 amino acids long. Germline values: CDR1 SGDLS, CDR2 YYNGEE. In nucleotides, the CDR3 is TGTGCCAGCAGCGTGTACCCGACTAGCGGGGGAGCAGATACGCAGTATTTT. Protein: CASSVYPTSGGADTQYF. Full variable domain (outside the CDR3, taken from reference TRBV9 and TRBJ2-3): DSGVTQTPKHLITATGQRVTLRCSPRSGDLSVYWYQQSLDQGLQFLIQYYNGEERAKGNILERFSAQQFPDLHSELNLSSLELGDSALYFCASSVYPTSGGADTQYFGPGTRLTVL.

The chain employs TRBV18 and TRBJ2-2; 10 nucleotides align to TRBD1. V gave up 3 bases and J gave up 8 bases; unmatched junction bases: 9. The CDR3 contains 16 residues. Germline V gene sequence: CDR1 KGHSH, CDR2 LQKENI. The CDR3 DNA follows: TGTGCCAGCTCACCGGTCGGGACAGGGGTTTCTGGGGAGCTGTTTTTT. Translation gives CASSPVGTGVSGELFF.

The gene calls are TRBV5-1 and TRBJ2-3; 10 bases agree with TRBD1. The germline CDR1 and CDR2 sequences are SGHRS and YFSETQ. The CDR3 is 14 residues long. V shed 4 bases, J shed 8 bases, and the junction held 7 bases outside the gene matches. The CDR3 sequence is CASSPGQGLATQYF. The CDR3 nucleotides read TGCGCCAGCAGCCCGGGACAGGGGTTGGCTACGCAGTATTTT.

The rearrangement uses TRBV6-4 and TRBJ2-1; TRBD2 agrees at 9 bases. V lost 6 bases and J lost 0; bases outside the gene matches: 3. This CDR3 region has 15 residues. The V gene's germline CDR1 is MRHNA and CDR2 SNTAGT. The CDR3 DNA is TGTGCCAGCAGCGTTAGCGGGAGCTCCTACAATGAGCAGTTCTTC. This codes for CASSVSGSSYNEQFF.

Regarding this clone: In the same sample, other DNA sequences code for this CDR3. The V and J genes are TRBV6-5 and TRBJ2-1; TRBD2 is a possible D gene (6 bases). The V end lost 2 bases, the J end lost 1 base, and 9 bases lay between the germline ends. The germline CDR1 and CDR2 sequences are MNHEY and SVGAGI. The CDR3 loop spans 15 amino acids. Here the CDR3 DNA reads TGTGCCAGCAGTTACCGGGACTCATCCTACAATGAGCAGTTCTTC. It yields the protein CASSYRDSSYNEQFF.

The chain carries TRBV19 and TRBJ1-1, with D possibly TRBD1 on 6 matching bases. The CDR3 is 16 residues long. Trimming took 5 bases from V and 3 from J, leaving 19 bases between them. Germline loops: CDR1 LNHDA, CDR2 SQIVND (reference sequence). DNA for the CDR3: TGTGCCAGTAGTCCGCGGGGGGCGACTTTGGACACTGAAGCTTTCTTT. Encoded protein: CASSPRGATLDTEAFF.

The CDR3 region has the DNA TGTGCCAGCAGCTTAGGTATCGAGAGGGGTGAAAAACTGTTTTTT. As protein: CASSLGIERGEKLFF. The rearrangement uses TRBV7-9 and TRBJ1-4, with D possibly TRBD1 on 5 matching bases. The V and J ends lost 1 base and 7 bases respectively, with 13 bases between them. From germline, CDR1 is SEHNR and CDR2 FQNEAQ (reference sequence). This CDR3 has 15 amino acids.

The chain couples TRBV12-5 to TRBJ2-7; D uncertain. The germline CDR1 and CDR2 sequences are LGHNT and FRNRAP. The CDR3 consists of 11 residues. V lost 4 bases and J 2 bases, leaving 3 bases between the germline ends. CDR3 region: CASGSTYEQYF. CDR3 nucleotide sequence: TGTGCTAGTGGTTCAACCTACGAGCAGTACTTC.

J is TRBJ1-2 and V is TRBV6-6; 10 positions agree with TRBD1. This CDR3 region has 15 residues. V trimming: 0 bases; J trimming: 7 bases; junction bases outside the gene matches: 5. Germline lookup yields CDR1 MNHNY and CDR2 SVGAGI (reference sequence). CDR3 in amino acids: CASSYSGTGEFGYTF. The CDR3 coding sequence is TGTGCCAGCAGTTACTCGGGGACAGGGGAATTTGGCTACACCTTC.

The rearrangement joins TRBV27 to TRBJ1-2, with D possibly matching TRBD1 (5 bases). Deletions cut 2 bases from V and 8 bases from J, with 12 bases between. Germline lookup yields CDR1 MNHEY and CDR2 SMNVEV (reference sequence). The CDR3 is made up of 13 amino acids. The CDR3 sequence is CASSLRDGRGYTF. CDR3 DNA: TGTGCCAGCAGTTTACGGGACGGCCGGGGCTACACCTTC.

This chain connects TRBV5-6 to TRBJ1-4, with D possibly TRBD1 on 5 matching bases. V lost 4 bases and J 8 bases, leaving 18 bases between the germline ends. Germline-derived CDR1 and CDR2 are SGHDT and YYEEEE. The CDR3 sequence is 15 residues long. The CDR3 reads CASSRYGTEIEKLFF. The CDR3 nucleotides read TGTGCCAGCAGCCGATACGGGACGGAAATCGAAAAACTGTTTTTT.

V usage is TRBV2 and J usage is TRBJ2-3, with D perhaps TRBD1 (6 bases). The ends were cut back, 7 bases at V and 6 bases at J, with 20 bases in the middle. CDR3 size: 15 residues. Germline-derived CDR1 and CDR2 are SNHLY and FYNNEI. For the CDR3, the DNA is TGTGCCAGCACCAGGGGTCCAGGCGCCTTGGATACGCAGTATTTT. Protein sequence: CASTRGPGALDTQYF. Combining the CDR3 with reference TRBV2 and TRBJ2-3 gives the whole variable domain EPEVTQTPSHQVTQMGQEVILRCVPISNHLYFYWYRQILGQKVEFLVSFYNNEISEKSEIFDDQFSVERPDGSNFTLKIRSTKLEDSAMYFCASTRGPGALDTQYFGPGTRLTVL.

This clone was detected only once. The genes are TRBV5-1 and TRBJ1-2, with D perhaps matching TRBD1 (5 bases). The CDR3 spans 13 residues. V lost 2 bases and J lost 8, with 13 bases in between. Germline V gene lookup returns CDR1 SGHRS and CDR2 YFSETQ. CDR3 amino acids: CASSFTGLEGYTF. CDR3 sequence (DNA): TGCGCCAGCAGCTTTACAGGTTTGGAAGGCTACACCTTC.

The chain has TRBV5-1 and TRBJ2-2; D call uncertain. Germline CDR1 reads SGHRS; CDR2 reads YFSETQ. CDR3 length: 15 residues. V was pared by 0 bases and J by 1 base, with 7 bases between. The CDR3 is CASSLGFLNTGELFF. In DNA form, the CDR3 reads TGCGCCAGCAGCTTGGGATTTCTGAACACCGGGGAGCTGTTTTTT.

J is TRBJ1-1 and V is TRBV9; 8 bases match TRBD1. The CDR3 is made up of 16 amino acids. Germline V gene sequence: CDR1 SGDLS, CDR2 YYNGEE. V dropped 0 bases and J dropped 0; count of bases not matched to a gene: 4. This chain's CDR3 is CASSVGQGAVNTEAFF. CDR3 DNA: TGTGCCAGCAGCGTAGGCCAGGGGGCGGTGAACACTGAAGCTTTCTTT.

The CDR3 nucleotides are TGCAGCGTTGGCAAAGGGGGACAGGCGATCCCACACGAGCAGTACTTC. Its translation is CSVGKGGQAIPHEQYF. This rearrangement joins TRBV29-1 to TRBJ2-7; 8 bases fit TRBD1. Germline V gene lookup returns CDR1 SQVTM and CDR2 ANQGSEA. V was pared by 4 bases and J by 5 bases, with 16 bases of the junction left unmatched. This CDR3 has 16 amino acids.

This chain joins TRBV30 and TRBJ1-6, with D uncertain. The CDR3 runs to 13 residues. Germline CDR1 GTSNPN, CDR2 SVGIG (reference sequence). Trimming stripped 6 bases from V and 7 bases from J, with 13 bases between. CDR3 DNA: TGTGCCTGCCTAAAAGAGGGAAATTCACCCCTCCACTTT. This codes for CACLKEGNSPLHF.

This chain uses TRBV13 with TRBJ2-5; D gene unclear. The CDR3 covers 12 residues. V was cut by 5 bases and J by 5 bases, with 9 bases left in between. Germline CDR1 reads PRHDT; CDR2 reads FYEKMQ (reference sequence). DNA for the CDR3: TGTGCCAGCAGCCAGACCACGGAGACCCAGTACTTC. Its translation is CASSQTTETQYF. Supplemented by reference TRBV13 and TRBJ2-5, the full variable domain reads AAGVIQSPRHLIKEKRETATLKCYPIPRHDTVYWYQQGPGQDPQFLISFYEKMQSDKGSIPDRFSAQQFSDYHSELNMSSLELGDSALYFCASSQTTETQYFGPGTRLLVL.

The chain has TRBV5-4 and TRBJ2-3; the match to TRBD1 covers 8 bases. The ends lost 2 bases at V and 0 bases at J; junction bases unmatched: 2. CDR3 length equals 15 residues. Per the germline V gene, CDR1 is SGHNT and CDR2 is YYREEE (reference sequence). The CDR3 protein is CASSFGQGSTDTQYF. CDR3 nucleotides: TGTGCCAGCAGCTTCGGACAGGGAAGCACAGATACGCAGTATTTT. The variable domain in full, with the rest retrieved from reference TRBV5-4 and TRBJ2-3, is ETGVTQSPTHLIKTRGQQVTLRCSSQSGHNTVSWYQQALGQGPQFIFQYYREEENGRGNFPPRFSGLQFPNYSSELNVNALELDDSALYLCASSFGQGSTDTQYFGPGTRLTVL.

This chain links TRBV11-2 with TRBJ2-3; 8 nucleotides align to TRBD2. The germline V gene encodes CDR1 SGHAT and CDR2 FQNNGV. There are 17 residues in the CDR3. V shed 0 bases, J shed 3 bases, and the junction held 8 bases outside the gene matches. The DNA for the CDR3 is TGTGCCAGCAGCTTAGATCTGCTAGCGGGTAGGACAGATACGCAGTATTTT. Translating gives CASSLDLLAGRTDTQYF. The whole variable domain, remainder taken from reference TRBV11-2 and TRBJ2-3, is EAGVAQSPRYKIIEKRQSVAFWCNPISGHATLYWYQQILGQGPKLLIQFQNNGVVDDSQLPKDRFSAERLKGVDSTLKIQPAKLEDSAVYLCASSLDLLAGRTDTQYFGPGTRLTVL.

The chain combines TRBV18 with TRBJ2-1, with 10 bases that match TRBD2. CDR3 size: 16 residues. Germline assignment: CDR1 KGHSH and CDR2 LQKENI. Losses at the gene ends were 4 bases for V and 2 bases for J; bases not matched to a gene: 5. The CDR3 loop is CASSRESGGAYNEQFF. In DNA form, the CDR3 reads TGTGCCAGCTCACGAGAGAGCGGGGGGGCCTACAATGAGCAGTTCTTC. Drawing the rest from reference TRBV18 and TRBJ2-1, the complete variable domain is NAGVMQNPRHLVRRRGQEARLRCSPMKGHSHVYWYRQLPEEGLKFMVYLQKENIIDESGMPKERFSAEFPKEGPSILRIQQVVRGDSAAYFCASSRESGGAYNEQFFGPGTRLTVL.

This chain's CDR3 is CASSPGPTRTGELFF. Here the CDR3 DNA reads TGTGCCAGTAGTCCGGGACCTACTCGGACCGGGGAGCTGTTTTTT. This chain connects TRBV19 to TRBJ2-2, with D perhaps TRBD1 or TRBD2 (5 bases each). This CDR3 spans 15 amino acids. The V gene's germline CDR1 is LNHDA and CDR2 SQIVND (reference sequence). Trimming left V 5 bases short and J 5 bases short, with 15 bases between. The full variable domain, completed using reference TRBV19 and TRBJ2-2, is DGGITQSPKYLFRKEGQNVTLSCEQNLNHDAMYWYRQDPGQGLRLIYYSQIVNDFQKGDIAEGYSVSREKKESFPLTVTSAQKNPTAFYLCASSPGPTRTGELFFGEGSRLTVL.